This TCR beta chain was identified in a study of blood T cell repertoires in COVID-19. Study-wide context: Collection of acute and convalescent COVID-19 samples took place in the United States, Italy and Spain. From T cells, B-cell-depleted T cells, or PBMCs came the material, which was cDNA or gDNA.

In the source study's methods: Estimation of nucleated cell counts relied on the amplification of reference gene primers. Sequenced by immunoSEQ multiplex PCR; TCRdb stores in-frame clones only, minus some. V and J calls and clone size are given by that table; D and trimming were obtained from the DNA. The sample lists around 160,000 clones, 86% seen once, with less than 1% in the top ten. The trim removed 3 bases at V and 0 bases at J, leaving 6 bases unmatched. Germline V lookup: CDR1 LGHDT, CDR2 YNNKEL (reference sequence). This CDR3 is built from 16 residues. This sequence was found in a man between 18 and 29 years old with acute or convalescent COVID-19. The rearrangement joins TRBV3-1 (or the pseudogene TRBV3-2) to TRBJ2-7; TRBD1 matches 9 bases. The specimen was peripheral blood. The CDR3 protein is CASSHAGTGSSYEQYF. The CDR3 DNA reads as TGTGCCAGCAGCCACGCCGGGACAGGGAGCTCCTACGAGCAGTACTTC.